These 23 T cell receptor beta chains were sequenced from one sample in a study of T cells in Graves' hyperthyroidism and ophthalmopathy (dated by TCRdb to about 2019). The library was built by means of multiplex PCR. Sequenced using an Illumina HiSeq 2000. The TCR beta CDR3 regions were amplified from RNA transcripts. The first round of RT-PCR for the TCR CDR3 was performed with the HTBI primer set and the Qiagen OneStep RT-PCR kit. TCRdb handled the public reads itself, with Q25 trimming in fastp and clone calling in MiXCR, and kept productive beta chains. CDR3 protein sequences are deduplicated, and each keeps its most common genes and DNA. Recorded for this sample are some 570,000 distinct CDR3 sequences; roughly 15% of them occurred a single time. Under 20% of the sample belongs to the ten largest clones. Input material: blood. These receptors all come from a woman aged 18-35 years with Graves' ophthalmopathy.

There are a few counts of this clonotype. The genes are TRBV18 and TRBJ2-7; no clear D gene. The CDR3 consists of 12 residues. The germline CDR1 and CDR2 sequences are KGHSH and LQKENI. V shed 6 bases and J shed 7 bases, with 13 bases lying between them. The CDR3 coding sequence is TGTGCCAGCTCCCCGAATTCTAATGAGCAGTACTTC. Translated: CASSPNSNEQYF. Filled out from reference TRBV18 and TRBJ2-7, the complete variable domain reads NAGVMQNPRHLVRRRGQEARLRCSPMKGHSHVYWYRQLPEEGLKFMVYLQKENIIDESGMPKERFSAEFPKEGPSILRIQQVVRGDSAAYFCASSPNSNEQYFGPGTRLTVT.

This clonotype has a handful of counts. The chain uses TRBV20-1 and TRBJ1-1, with TRBD1 identical over 10 bases. V was clipped by 5 bases and J by 2 bases; unmatched bases: 5. In germline, CDR1 is DFQATT, CDR2 SNEGSKA (reference sequence). The CDR3 covers 14 residues. The CDR3 reads CSAGRQGANTEAFF. CDR3 bases: TGCAGTGCTGGAAGACAGGGGGCTAACACTGAAGCTTTCTTT.

The chain carries TRBV5-1 and TRBJ1-2; possible D gene TRBD1, 5 bases. CDR3 length: 15 residues. V lost 0 bases to trimming and J lost 8 bases, with 17 bases between them. Germline loops: CDR1 SGHRS, CDR2 YFSETQ. The CDR3 nucleotides read TGCGCCAGCAGCTTGGGGGTAGGGGTTGTTGGCGGCTACACCTTC. This codes for CASSLGVGVVGGYTF. Combining the CDR3 with reference TRBV5-1 and TRBJ1-2 gives the whole variable domain KAGVTQTPRYLIKTRGQQVTLSCSPISGHRSVSWYQQTPGQGLQFLFEYFSETQRNKGNFPGRFSGRQFSNSRSEMNVSTLELGDSALYLCASSLGVGVVGGYTFGSGTRLTVV.

In this sample, this clonotype turned up once. The CDR3 region has the DNA TGCGCCAGCAGCCAAGGGGGTCTTGGCCCTGAAGCTTTCTTT. Translated: CASSQGGLGPEAFF. The rearrangement joins TRBV4-1 to TRBJ1-1; D is unclear. Trimming shortened V by 1 base and J by 6 bases, and 12 bases separated the two germline ends. Germline assignment: CDR1 MGHRA and CDR2 YSYEKL. This CDR3 is built from 14 residues.

Remarks on this clonotype: A clone one base away is much larger, so this may be a read error. The chain recombines TRBV6-5 with TRBJ2-7, with no clear D. The V gene's germline CDR1 is MNHEY and CDR2 SVGAGI. The CDR3 spans 15 residues. Trimming pared 2 bases from V and 3 bases from J, leaving 14 bases between. The CDR3 DNA reads as TGTGCCAGCAGTTACAGAGACTGGATCAACTACGAGCAGTACTTC. This codes for CASSYRDWINYEQYF.

At least ten counts were recorded for this clonotype. This chain connects TRBV7-2 to TRBJ1-2; D is ambiguous. This CDR3 has 16 amino acids. Deletions cut 2 bases from V and 6 bases from J, with 19 bases between. Germline V gene data show CDR1 as SGHTA and CDR2 as FQGNSA. The CDR3 spells CASSLSQAGLRDGYTF. DNA of the CDR3: TGTGCCAGCAGCTTAAGTCAGGCAGGCCTAAGGGATGGCTACACCTTC.

This clonotype was observed at least ten times. The chain carries TRBV28 and TRBJ1-6; TRBD1 might be the D (5 bases). V lost 7 bases and J 9 bases, leaving 19 bases between the germline ends. The germline V gene encodes CDR1 MDHEN and CDR2 SYDVKM. The CDR3 consists of 15 residues. CDR3 residues: CASTARAGRGSPLHF. CDR3 coding DNA: TGTGCCAGCACCGCGAGGGCAGGGAGGGGTTCACCCCTCCACTTT.

This clonotype was counted only a few times. V gene TRBV11-2 combines with J gene TRBJ1-5; a possible D gene is TRBD1 (6 bases). Germline loops: CDR1 SGHAT, CDR2 FQNNGV. The germline V and J ends were trimmed by 0 bases and 3 bases, with 12 bases remaining between them. This CDR3 comprises 16 residues. The CDR3 DNA sequence: TGTGCCAGCAGCTTAGACTACAGGGCACTCAATCAGCCCCAGCATTTT. It is translated as CASSLDYRALNQPQHF.

This clonotype was counted ten times or more. V gene TRBV28 combines with J gene TRBJ2-3; TRBD2 might be the D (6 bases). From germline, CDR1 is MDHEN and CDR2 SYDVKM. The length of the CDR3 is 15 residues. The germline V and J ends were trimmed by 3 bases and 5 bases, with 15 bases remaining between them. The CDR3 DNA reads TGTGCCAGCAGTTTGGGGGGAGGAGGTGGAGATACGCAGTATTTT. Its translation: CASSLGGGGGDTQYF.

This clonotype was counted between two and nine times. The chain joins TRBV4-2 to TRBJ2-2; tentative D call: TRBD1 (6 bases). This CDR3 comprises 15 residues. V shed 5 bases and J shed 3 bases, with 13 bases lying between them. CDR1 and CDR2 from the germline V gene are LGHNA and YNFKEQ. In nucleotides, the CDR3 is TGTGCCAGCAGCTTGGACAGAGCGTACACCGGGGAGCTGTTTTTT. This codes for CASSLDRAYTGELFF.

Ten or more counts support this clonotype. The V call is TRBV20-1, the J call TRBJ1-1; TRBD1 aligns across 9 bases. The CDR3 consists of 14 residues. V shed 4 bases and J 2 bases; nucleotides not matched to a gene: 5. Germline assignment: CDR1 DFQATT and CDR2 SNEGSKA (reference sequence). CDR3 DNA sequence: TGCAGTGCTACCTACAGGGGGCTTAACACTGAAGCTTTCTTT. Translation gives CSATYRGLNTEAFF.

Points on this clonotype: The junction shows a germline mismatch at one end, possibly a read error. V and J are TRBV11-1 and TRBJ1-1; D may be TRBD1 (6 bases). Germline CDR1 is SGHAT and CDR2 is FQDESV (reference sequence). The CDR3 contains 17 residues. Here the CDR3 DNA reads TGTGCCAGCAGCCCATCCTTTAGGGGGTCCATGAACACTGGAGCTTTCTTT. It codes for CASSPSFRGSMNTGAFF.

The chain employs TRBV29-1 and TRBJ2-7, with 7 bases aligning to TRBD1. This CDR3 is built from 17 residues. Germline loops: CDR1 SQVTM, CDR2 ANQGSEA. V was clipped by 3 bases and J by 3 bases; unmatched bases: 17. As DNA, the CDR3 is TGCAGCGTTGAGTACCAGGGACAGACCCTTTCTGTCTACGAGCAGTACTTC. Its protein product is CSVEYQGQTLSVYEQYF.

This clonotype came up many times. The chain couples TRBV6-1 to TRBJ2-7; D is unclear. The CDR3 totals 12 residues. V lost 7 bases, J lost 2 bases, and 9 bases lay in between. Germline assignment: CDR1 MNHNS and CDR2 SASEGT. The CDR3 nucleotides are TGTGCCAGCAAGGAGATTACCTACGAGCAGTACTTC. Translated: CASKEITYEQYF.

The V call is TRBV7-3, the J call TRBJ2-2, with TRBD1 matching over 8 bases. Germline values: CDR1 SGHTA, CDR2 FQGTGA. CDR3 length equals 19 residues. V gave up 5 bases and J gave up 0 bases; unmatched junction bases: 14. The CDR3 sequence is CASSRTGFYIESNTGELFF. The CDR3 DNA reads as TGTGCCAGCAGCAGGACAGGGTTTTATATAGAGTCGAACACCGGGGAGCTGTTTTTT.

This clonotype has more than one count but fewer than ten. This rearrangement joins TRBV14 to TRBJ2-7; D is unresolved. CDR1 SGHDN and CDR2 FVKESK come from the germline V gene. The CDR3 length is 14 residues. V gave up 3 bases and J gave up 2 bases, with 11 bases separating them. DNA for the CDR3: TGTGCCAGCAGCCACATCCGGCCCACCTACGAGCAGTACTTC. It translates to CASSHIRPTYEQYF. The full variable domain, rest sourced from reference TRBV14 and TRBJ2-7, is EAGVTQFPSHSVIEKGQTVTLRCDPISGHDNLYWYRRVMGKEIKFLLHFVKESKQDESGMPNNRFLAERTGGTYSTLKVQPAELEDSGVYFCASSHIRPTYEQYFGPGTRLTVT.

The genes are TRBV6-1 and TRBJ2-7; the match to TRBD1 covers 10 bases. CDR3 length equals 14 residues. With V trimmed by 5 bases and J by 7 bases, 8 bases remained unmatched. Germline loops: CDR1 MNHNS, CDR2 SASEGT. The CDR3 here is CASSLSDRGQEQYF. As DNA, the CDR3 is TGTGCCAGCAGTCTCTCCGACAGGGGGCAAGAGCAGTACTTC.

The chain carries TRBV19 and TRBJ1-5, with 8 bases identical to TRBD1. In germline, CDR1 is LNHDA, CDR2 SQIVND (reference sequence). The junction had 12 bases not matched to a gene; V was cut back by 5 bases and J by 3 bases. The length of the CDR3 is 17 residues. In nucleotides, the CDR3 is TGTGCCAGTAGTGCCTCCCGGGACAGGCGCGTCAATCAGCCCCAGCATTTT. Translating it yields CASSASRDRRVNQPQHF.

V gene TRBV6-6 combines with J gene TRBJ1-1, with D perhaps TRBD1 (6 bases). Germline assignment: CDR1 MNHNY and CDR2 SVGAGI (reference sequence). This CDR3 is built from 16 residues. Trimming removed 1 base from V and 2 bases from J, with 14 bases in between. The CDR3 reads CASSYLWGAPNTEAFF. CDR3 DNA: TGTGCCAGCAGTTACTTATGGGGGGCGCCTAACACTGAAGCTTTCTTT.

In its sample, this clonotype was seen many times. The chain has TRBV13 and TRBJ2-7; D may be TRBD2 (5 bases). Trimming left V 1 base short and J 3 bases short, with 10 bases between. The CDR3 contains 14 residues. Germline V CDR1 and CDR2: PRHDT, FYEKMQ (reference sequence). The CDR3 sequence: CASSLETNLYEQYF. In nucleotides, the CDR3 is TGTGCCAGCAGCTTAGAGACTAACCTCTACGAGCAGTACTTC.

Only a few counts were recorded for this clonotype. The V and J genes are TRBV11-2 and TRBJ2-1, with 9 bases aligning to TRBD2. CDR1 and CDR2 from the germline V gene are SGHAT and FQNNGV. CDR3 size: 14 residues. After removal of 1 base from V and 10 bases from J, the junction contained 5 bases not matched to a gene. CDR3 nucleotide sequence: TGTGCCAGCAGCTTAGCAGCGGGAGGACACGAGCAGTTCTTC. Translating gives CASSLAAGGHEQFF.

The sample holds a few counts of this clonotype. The J gene is TRBJ2-7, the V gene TRBV15; weak D call: TRBD2 (6 bases). This CDR3 is built from 11 residues. From germline, CDR1 is LNHNV and CDR2 YYDKDF (reference sequence). Trimming left V 5 bases short and J 7 bases short, with 9 bases between. The CDR3 protein is CATSRGREQYF. The CDR3 bases are TGTGCCACCAGCCGGGGGAGGGAGCAGTACTTC. Full variable domain (rest looked up from reference TRBV15 and TRBJ2-7): DAMVIQNPRYQVTQFGKPVTLSCSQTLNHNVMYWYQQKSSQAPKLLFHYYDKDFNNEADTPDNFQSRRPNTSFCFLDIRSPGLGDTAMYLCATSRGREQYFGPGTRLTVT.

Remarks on this clonotype: At one end the junction does not follow the germline gene, possibly because of a read error. The chain combines TRBV9 with TRBJ2-1; the match to TRBD2 covers 11 bases. Germline V gene sequence: CDR1 SGDLS, CDR2 YYNGEE. The CDR3 totals 14 residues. The CDR3 protein is CASTIAGGGNEQSF. The CDR3 DNA sequence: TGTGCCAGTACGATAGCGGGAGGGGGCAATGAGCAGTCCTTC. The full variable domain, in which reference TRBV9 and TRBJ2-1 provide the parts outside the CDR3, is DSGVTQTPKHLITATGQRVTLRCSPRSGDLSVYWYQQSLDQGLQFLIQYYNGEERAKGNILERFSAQQFPDLHSELNLSSLELGDSALYFCASTIAGGGNEQSFGPGTRLTVL.